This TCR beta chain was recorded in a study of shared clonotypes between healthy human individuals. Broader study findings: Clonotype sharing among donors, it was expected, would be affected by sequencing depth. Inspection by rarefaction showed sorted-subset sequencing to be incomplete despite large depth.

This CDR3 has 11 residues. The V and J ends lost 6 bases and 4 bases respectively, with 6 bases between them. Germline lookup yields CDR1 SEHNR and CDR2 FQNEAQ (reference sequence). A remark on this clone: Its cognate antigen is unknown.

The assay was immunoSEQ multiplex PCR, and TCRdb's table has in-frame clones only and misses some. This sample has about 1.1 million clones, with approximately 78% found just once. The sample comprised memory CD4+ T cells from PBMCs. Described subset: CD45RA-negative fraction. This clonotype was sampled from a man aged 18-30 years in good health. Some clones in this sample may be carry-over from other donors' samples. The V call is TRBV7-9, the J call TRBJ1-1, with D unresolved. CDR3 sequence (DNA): TGTGCCAGCAGAGGGCCCACTGAAGCTTTCTTT. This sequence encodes CASRGPTEAFF.